These 16 T cell receptor beta chains were all obtained from the same sample, sequenced in a study of T cell changes during pregnancy in multiple sclerosis. Assay: immunoSEQ multiplex PCR; the TCRdb copy retains only in-frame clones and omits some. The table has tens of thousands of clones, roughly nine tenths seen once. Sequenced here: CD4+ T cells from peripheral blood mononuclear cells, sampled after pregnancy. These TCRs come from a female donor in good health, enrolled as a control in a pregnancy study.

The chain employs TRBV6-5 and TRBJ1-1; a weak D match, TRBD1 (6 bases). Germline V lookup: CDR1 MNHEY, CDR2 SVGAGI. The CDR3 is made up of 12 amino acids. The V end lost 4 bases, the J end lost 4 bases, and 7 bases lay between the germline ends. Here the CDR3 reads CASSSTGTEAFF. In nucleotides, the CDR3 is TGTGCCAGCAGTTCGACAGGCACTGAAGCTTTCTTT.

The rearrangement links TRBV19 to TRBJ2-1; tentatively, D is TRBD2 (5 bases). V lost 6 bases and J lost 6, with 12 bases in between. This CDR3 is built from 13 residues. Germline lookup yields CDR1 LNHDA and CDR2 SQIVND (reference sequence). The CDR3 protein is CASSPGVLNEQFF. The CDR3 coding sequence is TGTGCCAGTAGCCCCGGGGTTCTCAATGAGCAGTTCTTC.

The rearrangement joins TRBV6-1 to TRBJ2-7; TRBD2 aligns across 7 bases. From germline, CDR1 is MNHNS and CDR2 SASEGT. The CDR3 spans 14 residues. The junction had 6 bases not matched to a gene; V was cut back by 4 bases and J by 3 bases. The DNA of the CDR3 is TGTGCCAGCAGTGCCCCGGGACTATACTACGAGCAGTACTTC. It codes for CASSAPGLYYEQYF.

This clone is a singleton in its sample. This chain uses TRBV5-1 with TRBJ2-5; tentatively, D is TRBD1 (5 bases). The DNA end is more similar to TRBJ2-7, so the J call may be wrong. Germline CDR1 is SGHRS and CDR2 is YFSETQ. The CDR3 is made up of 15 amino acids. CDR3 sequence: CASSLEPGQTYEQYF. The CDR3 DNA reads as TGCGCCAGCAGCTTGGAGCCAGGGCAAACCTACGAGCAGTACTTC.

J is TRBJ2-7 and V is TRBV2; tentatively, D is TRBD2 (6 bases). Between the trimmed V and J ends, which lost 6 bases and 3 bases, there was a span of 15 bases. CDR1 SNHLY and CDR2 FYNNEI come from the germline V gene. The CDR3 length is 14 residues. The CDR3: CASSPRLDRYEQYF. CDR3 in DNA: TGTGCCAGCAGCCCTAGACTAGACCGCTACGAGCAGTACTTC.

This clone occurred a few times. The chain employs TRBV29-1 and TRBJ1-5, with D possibly matching TRBD1 (5 bases). Germline assignment: CDR1 SQVTM and CDR2 ANQGSEA. The CDR3 sequence is 15 residues long. V was clipped by 6 bases and J by 3 bases, with 18 bases between them. In DNA, the CDR3 is TGCAGCGTCCGGACATCCCTGACACCCAATCAGCCCCAGCATTTT. Amino acid sequence: CSVRTSLTPNQPQHF.

The rearrangement joins TRBV5-4 to TRBJ2-5; 9 bases align to TRBD1. CDR3 length: 14 amino acids. The junction had 3 bases not matched to a gene; V was cut back by 4 bases and J by 2 bases. Germline V gene lookup returns CDR1 SGHNT and CDR2 YYREEE (reference sequence). The chain's CDR3 is CASSLGQGQETQYF. Written as DNA, the CDR3 is TGTGCCAGCAGCCTGGGACAGGGTCAAGAGACCCAGTACTTC.

The chain uses TRBV6-6 and TRBJ2-2; 8 bases align to TRBD1. This CDR3 contains 15 residues. Looked up from germline, CDR1 is MNHNY and CDR2 is SVGAGI (reference sequence). Trimming removed 5 bases from V and 7 bases from J; junction bases left unmatched: 9. The CDR3 spells CASSPPDRVDGELFF. The CDR3, as DNA: TGTGCCAGCAGTCCTCCGGACAGGGTAGACGGGGAGCTGTTTTTT.

This chain connects TRBV19 to TRBJ2-3; TRBD1 might be the D (7 bases). The germline gives CDR1 LNHDA, CDR2 SQIVND (reference sequence). This CDR3 contains 16 residues. Trimming cost V 5 bases and J 4 bases, with 19 bases left between them. The CDR3 loop is CASSPRMGGTADTQYF. Here the CDR3 DNA reads TGTGCCAGTAGTCCGCGGATGGGCGGGACAGCAGATACGCAGTATTTT.

This chain connects TRBV18 to TRBJ2-3; 8 nucleotides agree with TRBD2. The J segment lost 0 bases and the V segment lost 1 base, leaving 0 bases of the junction unmatched. The V gene's germline CDR1 is KGHSH and CDR2 LQKENI. The CDR3 is 15 residues long. The CDR3 spells CASSPLAGSTDTQYF. The CDR3 DNA sequence: TGTGCCAGCTCACCACTAGCGGGGAGCACAGATACGCAGTATTTT.

This chain links TRBV11-3 with TRBJ2-7, with a possible D match to TRBD2 (5 bases). CDR3 length: 12 amino acids. Germline-derived CDR1 and CDR2 are SGHNT and YENEEA. The V end was cut by 5 bases, the J end by 7 bases, with 12 bases between. CDR3 protein: CASSPSGGEQYF. CDR3 bases: TGTGCCAGCAGCCCGAGCGGTGGGGAGCAGTACTTC.

V gene TRBV27 combines with J gene TRBJ2-1; a weak D match, TRBD2 (5 bases). Germline CDR1 MNHEY, CDR2 SMNVEV (reference sequence). The CDR3 is 15 residues long. The ends were cut back, 3 bases at V and 2 bases at J, with 11 bases in the middle. In DNA, the CDR3 is TGTGCCAGCAGTTTCGCCTTCGGGACCTACAATGAGCAGTTCTTC. It translates to CASSFAFGTYNEQFF.

The chain joins TRBV14 to TRBJ2-7; 8 bases agree with TRBD2. J lost 3 bases, V lost 3 bases, and 1 base had no gene match. CDR1 SGHDN and CDR2 FVKESK come from the germline V gene. The CDR3 covers 13 residues. CDR3 in DNA: TGTGCCAGCAGCCACGGGACTAGCTACGAGCAGTACTTC. Translation: CASSHGTSYEQYF.

The CDR3, as DNA: TGTGCCAGCAGGTCGCCCCCAGTAGCGGGGACTTCCTACGAGCAGTACTTC. This codes for CASRSPPVAGTSYEQYF. The gene calls are TRBV28 and TRBJ2-7; TRBD2 matches at 8 bases. The V gene's germline CDR1 is MDHEN and CDR2 SYDVKM. The J segment lost 1 base and the V segment lost 6 bases, leaving 14 bases of the junction unmatched. This CDR3 has 17 amino acids.

The gene calls are TRBV7-9 and TRBJ2-3; 7 bases match TRBD1. Per germline, CDR1 SEHNR and CDR2 FQNEAQ (reference sequence). The CDR3 loop spans 14 amino acids. The ends lost 4 bases at V and 1 base at J; junction bases unmatched: 2. The CDR3 loop is CASSSGQGTDTQYF. CDR3 sequence (DNA): TGTGCCAGCAGCTCTGGACAGGGCACAGATACGCAGTATTTT.

This clone was picked up a small number of times. The CDR3: CASSYIRTGGLYGYTF. In nucleotides, the CDR3 is TGTGCCAGCAGTTACATTAGAACAGGGGGCCTCTATGGCTACACCTTC. V and J are TRBV6-5 and TRBJ1-2; 9 positions match TRBD1. CDR1 MNHEY and CDR2 SVGAGI come from the germline V gene. V was clipped by 2 bases and J by 4 bases; unmatched bases: 8. The CDR3 is made up of 16 amino acids.